The clone carrying this TCR beta chain was picked up a small number of times. The data are from a study of response to subunit inactivated influenza vaccine. TCRdb used MiXCR to reprocess the RT-PCR reads, holding one entry per CDR3 protein. The repertoire holds 500,000 to 600,000 distinct CDR3 sequences, with about an eighth as singletons. V lost 0 bases and J 4 bases, leaving 9 bases between the germline ends. The CDR3 is 14 amino acids. This receptor was obtained from a man between 45 and 60 years old who received an inactivated influenza vaccine. The J gene is TRBJ2-5, the V gene TRBV12-3 or TRBV12-4; D might be TRBD2 (5 bases). This specimen was PBMCs from blood, taken more than 35 days after vaccination. In DNA form, the CDR3 reads TGTGCCAGCAGTTTAGCTAGCCGGGGAGAGACCCAGTACTTC. Residues: CASSLASRGETQYF.